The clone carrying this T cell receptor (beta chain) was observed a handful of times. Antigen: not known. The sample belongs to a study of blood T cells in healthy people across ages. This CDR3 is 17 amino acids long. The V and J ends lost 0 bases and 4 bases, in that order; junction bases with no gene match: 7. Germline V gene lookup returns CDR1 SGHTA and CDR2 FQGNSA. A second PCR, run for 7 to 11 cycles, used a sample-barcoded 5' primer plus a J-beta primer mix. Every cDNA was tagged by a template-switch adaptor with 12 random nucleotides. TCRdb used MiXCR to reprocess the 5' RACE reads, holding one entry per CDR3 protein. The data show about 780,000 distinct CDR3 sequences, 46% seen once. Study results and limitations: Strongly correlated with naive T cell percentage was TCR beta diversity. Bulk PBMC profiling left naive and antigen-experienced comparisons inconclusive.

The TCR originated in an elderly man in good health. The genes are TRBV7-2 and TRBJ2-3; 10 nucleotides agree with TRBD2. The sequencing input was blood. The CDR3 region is CASSLALGLAGADTQYF. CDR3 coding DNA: TGTGCCAGCAGCTTAGCGTTAGGTCTAGCGGGAGCAGATACGCAGTATTTT.